This T cell receptor beta chain was identified during a study of a mutant IDH1 vaccine in newly diagnosed glioma. Background on the study: Once 4-6 weeks had passed after radiotherapy alone, vaccination started, or it started with temozolomide cycles. Males made up roughly 62% and females roughly 40% of treated patients, whose mean age was approximately 44 years.

As to time point: week 5, during vaccination. A 20-mer mutant IDH1 peptide at 300 ug was injected subcutaneously with topical imiquimod. V lost 6 bases and J 2 bases, leaving 10 bases between the germline ends. This CDR3 region has 12 residues. CDR1 is SQVTM and CDR2 is ANQGSEA in the germline V gene. Only in-frame clones appear in the TCRdb table, and some are missing; sequencing was by immunoSEQ multiplex PCR. The table shows approximately 50,000 clones, with around 80% occurring only once. The sample holds a few counts of this clone. Its antigen is as yet unknown. This material consisted of PBMCs, taken from a glioma patient whose treatment included an IDH1 peptide vaccine. The J gene is TRBJ1-1, the V gene TRBV29-1; possible D gene TRBD1, 5 bases. The clonotype was recovered from a middle-aged man with glioma. DNA for the CDR3: TGCAGCGTCGGGACGCTTAACACTGAAGCTTTCTTT. Its translation is CSVGTLNTEAFF.